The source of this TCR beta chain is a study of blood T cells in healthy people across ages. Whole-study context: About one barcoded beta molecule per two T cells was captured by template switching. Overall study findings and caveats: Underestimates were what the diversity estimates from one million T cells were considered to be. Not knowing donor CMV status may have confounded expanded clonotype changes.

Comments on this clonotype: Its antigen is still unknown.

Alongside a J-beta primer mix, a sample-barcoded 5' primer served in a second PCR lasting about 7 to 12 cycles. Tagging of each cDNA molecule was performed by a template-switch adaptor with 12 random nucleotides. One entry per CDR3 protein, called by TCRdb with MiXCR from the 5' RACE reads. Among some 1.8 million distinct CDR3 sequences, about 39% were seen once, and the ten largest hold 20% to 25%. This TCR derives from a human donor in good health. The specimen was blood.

CDR3 protein: CASTRTTRGNQPQHF. The DNA of the CDR3 is TGTGCCAGCACCCGGACAACACGGGGCAATCAGCCCCAGCATTTT. J is TRBJ1-5 and V is TRBV6-2 or TRBV6-3, with D perhaps TRBD1 (5 bases). Germline values: CDR1 MNHEY, CDR2 SVGEGT. The V and J ends lost 7 bases and 2 bases respectively, with 15 bases between them. The length of the CDR3 is 15 residues.